This T cell receptor beta chain is from a study of naive and memory T cell subsets. Two oligonucleotides, mixed equimolar, formed the beta constant-region primer covering TRBC1 and TRBC2. Ligation attached a single-stranded oligonucleotide with a 12-nucleotide UMI and the SP2 primer to the cDNA 3' end. A single record per CDR3 protein comes from TCRdb applying MiXCR to the UMI-ligation and nested PCR reads. The repertoire holds about 90,000 distinct CDR3 sequences, approximately 6.5% seen once, with roughly 1.6% in the top ten. Only a few counts were recorded for this clonotype. Its antigen is not identified. Study-level points and caveats: Gini index rose across naive, CM, EM and EMRA in CD4 and CD8. There was no ground truth to check naive and memory subset results.

V shed 5 bases and J 7 bases; nucleotides not matched to a gene: 3. This CDR3 has 14 amino acids. Germline CDR1 MNHEY, CDR2 SMNVEV (reference sequence). Input material: central memory CD4+ T cells from blood. This clonotype was obtained from a human donor in good health. The chain has TRBV27 and TRBJ1-6; 9 nucleotides agree with TRBD1. DNA of the CDR3: TGTGCCAGCAGTATGGGACAGGGAAATTCACCCCTCCACTTT. Its translation: CASSMGQGNSPLHF.